These 28 T cell receptor beta chains were sequenced from one sample in a study of blood T cell repertoires in COVID-19. The repertoire was sequenced with immunoSEQ multiplex PCR; TCRdb's copy has only in-frame clones and lacks some. The sample shows 80,000 or so clones, roughly nine tenths of them seen only once. The sequenced sample was peripheral blood. These receptors were collected from a human donor in a cohort sampled during active COVID-19.

The chain is built from TRBV2 and TRBJ2-3, with D possibly TRBD2 on 5 matching bases. V lost 2 bases to trimming and J lost 8 bases, with 23 bases between them. The CDR3 extends over 17 amino acids. The V gene's germline CDR1 is SNHLY and CDR2 FYNNEI. The CDR3 spells CASSETLEGVPDGTQYF. The CDR3, as DNA: TGTGCCAGCAGTGAAACCCTCGAGGGAGTCCCCGACGGTACGCAGTATTTT.

The chain employs TRBV29-1 and TRBJ1-2, with TRBD1 matching 12 bases. Trimming removed 5 bases from V and 6 bases from J; junction bases left unmatched: 7. Germline V gene sequence: CDR1 SQVTM, CDR2 ANQGSEA. There are 14 residues in the CDR3. DNA for the CDR3: TGCAGCGTTTCCGTAGGGACAGGGGGCGATGGCTACACCTTC. This sequence encodes CSVSVGTGGDGYTF.

The chain joins TRBV29-1 to TRBJ2-1, with D possibly matching TRBD1 (6 bases). The V gene lost 4 bases and the J gene lost 4 bases, with 11 bases spanning the gap. Germline CDR1 reads SQVTM; CDR2 reads ANQGSEA. The CDR3 spans 13 residues. CDR3 residues: CSVAGQSYNEQFF. The CDR3 DNA reads as TGCAGCGTTGCTGGACAGAGTTACAATGAGCAGTTCTTC.

The V call is TRBV19, the J call TRBJ1-6; the match to TRBD1 covers 7 bases. This CDR3 contains 14 residues. The V and J ends lost 7 bases and 8 bases, in that order; junction bases with no gene match: 8. Germline V gene sequence: CDR1 LNHDA, CDR2 SQIVND (reference sequence). The CDR3 here is CASKLRDSDSPLHF. The CDR3 DNA follows: TGTGCCAGTAAACTCCGGGACAGCGATTCACCCCTCCACTTT.

This chain uses TRBV28 with TRBJ1-2; possible D gene TRBD1, 5 bases. Germline V gene sequence: CDR1 MDHEN, CDR2 SYDVKM. V was clipped by 6 bases and J by 4 bases, with 15 bases between them. This CDR3 is 14 amino acids long. CDR3 sequence: CASRGGESLYGYTF. CDR3 sequence (DNA): TGTGCCAGCAGGGGAGGGGAGTCCCTCTATGGCTACACCTTC.

This chain connects TRBV14 to TRBJ1-4; D unclear. Trimming took 0 bases from V and 8 from J, leaving 13 bases between them. Germline-derived CDR1 and CDR2 are SGHDN and FVKESK. The CDR3 runs 15 residues. The CDR3 DNA is TGTGCCAGCAGCCAAGATCGGGCCGGGAACGAAAAACTGTTTTTT. Encoded protein: CASSQDRAGNEKLFF. Full variable domain (rest looked up from reference TRBV14 and TRBJ1-4): EAGVTQFPSHSVIEKGQTVTLRCDPISGHDNLYWYRRVMGKEIKFLLHFVKESKQDESGMPNNRFLAERTGGTYSTLKVQPAELEDSGVYFCASSQDRAGNEKLFFGSGTQLSVL.

V and J are TRBV28 and TRBJ2-5, with TRBD1 as a possible D gene (5 bases). The germline V gene encodes CDR1 MDHEN and CDR2 SYDVKM. The CDR3 covers 14 residues. V was clipped by 5 bases and J by 1 base, with 11 bases between them. CDR3 DNA sequence: TGTGCCAGCAGTCCGAGCGACAGCCAAGAGACCCAGTACTTC. This codes for CASSPSDSQETQYF.

This chain uses TRBV7-2 with TRBJ1-4; D remains ambiguous. Between the trimmed V and J ends, which lost 0 bases and 4 bases, there was a span of 12 bases. Germline-derived CDR1 and CDR2 are SGHTA and FQGNSA. The CDR3 totals 16 residues. CDR3 loop: CASSLALRSVNEKLFF. CDR3 coding DNA: TGTGCCAGCAGCTTAGCGCTGCGGAGCGTTAATGAAAAACTGTTTTTT.

This chain's CDR3 is CASHKQGGPAFF. DNA for the CDR3: TGTGCCAGTCACAAACAGGGGGGTCCCGCTTTCTTT. This rearrangement joins TRBV27 to TRBJ1-1; 8 bases match TRBD1. The CDR3 consists of 12 residues. Germline V gives CDR1 MNHEY, CDR2 SMNVEV (reference sequence). V was pared by 9 bases and J by 11 bases, with 11 bases of the junction left unmatched.

This clone has only one observation. This rearrangement joins TRBV11-2 to TRBJ2-7; 8 bases map to TRBD2. CDR3 length: 16 amino acids. Germline CDR1 and CDR2: SGHAT and FQNNGV. V trimming: 7 bases; J trimming: 2 bases; junction bases outside the gene matches: 13. CDR3 region: CASTLPSGGRAYEQYF. In DNA form, the CDR3 reads TGTGCCAGCACCCTTCCCTCGGGGGGGCGCGCCTACGAGCAGTACTTC.

The CDR3 nucleotides read TGTGCCAGCAGCTTAGTTCCAGGGGAGCTGTTTTTT. It codes for CASSLVPGELFF. J is TRBJ2-2 and V is TRBV7-2; D ambiguous. The germline gives CDR1 SGHTA, CDR2 FQGNSA. Between the trimmed V and J ends, which lost 1 base and 8 bases, there was a span of 5 bases. CDR3 length: 12 amino acids.

J is TRBJ2-1 and V is TRBV15; D is perhaps TRBD2 (7 bases). Trimming took off 3 bases at V and 12 bases at J, with 12 bases between the two ends. The length of the CDR3 is 12 residues. The V gene's germline CDR1 is LNHNV and CDR2 YYDKDF (reference sequence). CDR3 sequence (DNA): TGTGCCACCAGCAGCTCGGGGGGCTGGCAGTTCTTC. This translates into CATSSSGGWQFF.

The chain is built from TRBV4-1 and TRBJ1-1; possible D gene TRBD1, 6 bases. CDR1 is MGHRA, CDR2 YSYEKL, per germline. The CDR3 loop spans 17 amino acids. Trimming pared 1 base from V and 1 base from J, leaving 16 bases between. In nucleotides, the CDR3 is TGCGCCAGCAGCCAAGGCGAATACAGGGAAACGAACACTGAAGCTTTCTTT. Translation: CASSQGEYRETNTEAFF.

The chain employs TRBV7-9 and TRBJ2-7; a possible D gene is TRBD1 (6 bases). The CDR3 sequence is 14 residues long. Germline CDR1 SEHNR, CDR2 FQNEAQ (reference sequence). V dropped 5 bases and J dropped 3 bases, with 14 bases sitting between them. DNA for the CDR3: TGTGCCAGCAGCCATGGTGCGACAGGCTACGAGCAGTACTTC. It translates to CASSHGATGYEQYF.

This clone has just one count. The rearrangement links TRBV28 to TRBJ2-7; TRBD1 matches at 9 bases. After removal of 3 bases from V and 3 bases from J, the junction contained 9 bases not matched to a gene. The CDR3 sequence is 16 residues long. Germline CDR1 MDHEN, CDR2 SYDVKM. Here the CDR3 DNA reads TGTGCCAGCAGTTTTAGTCTTTGGACAGGGGACTACGAGCAGTACTTC. Translation gives CASSFSLWTGDYEQYF.

The CDR3 loop reads CASRVRGTEKLFF. As DNA, the CDR3 is TGTGCCAGCAGAGTAAGGGGTACCGAAAAACTGTTTTTT. The rearrangement uses TRBV6-5 and TRBJ1-4; possible D gene TRBD1, 5 bases. The V and J ends lost 6 bases and 8 bases respectively, with 13 bases between them. This CDR3 region has 13 residues. The germline CDR1 and CDR2 sequences are MNHEY and SVGAGI.

This chain joins TRBV3-1 (or the pseudogene TRBV3-2) and TRBJ2-1; 9 nucleotides line up with TRBD1. V lost 2 bases and J lost 6; bases outside the gene matches: 8. Germline CDR1 LGHDT, CDR2 YNNKEL (reference sequence). The length of the CDR3 is 16 residues. The DNA of the CDR3 is TGTGCCAGCAGCCAAATATCCGGGACAGGGATCAATGAGCAGTTCTTC. Translated, it gives CASSQISGTGINEQFF.

This clone occurred once. The J gene is TRBJ2-3, the V gene TRBV5-1; the match to TRBD2 covers 8 bases. The CDR3 has 18 amino acids. The germline gives CDR1 SGHRS, CDR2 YFSETQ. Trimming at V came to 0 bases and at J to 7 bases, leaving 16 bases not matched to a gene. CDR3 loop: CASSLALNTGTRKNTQYF. CDR3 coding DNA: TGCGCCAGCAGCTTGGCTCTCAACACCGGGACTAGGAAGAATACGCAGTATTTT.

The rearrangement joins TRBV7-2 to TRBJ2-7; 8 positions match TRBD1. Germline CDR1 and CDR2: SGHTA and FQGNSA. The J segment lost 4 bases and the V segment lost 1 base, leaving 9 bases of the junction unmatched. CDR3 size: 16 residues. The CDR3 loop reads CASSLDTGTGLYEQYF. CDR3 DNA: TGTGCCAGCAGCTTAGACACCGGGACAGGACTATACGAGCAGTACTTC.

The chain uses TRBV9 and TRBJ1-1, with D unresolved. The CDR3 runs to 14 residues. CDR1 and CDR2 from the germline V gene are SGDLS and YYNGEE. V lost 1 base and J 1 base, leaving 8 bases between the germline ends. CDR3: CASSVLAENTEAFF. The DNA for the CDR3 is TGTGCCAGCAGCGTACTCGCAGAGAACACTGAAGCTTTCTTT.

This clone was detected only once. This rearrangement joins TRBV18 to TRBJ1-5, with D maybe TRBD1 (5 bases). Germline assignment: CDR1 KGHSH and CDR2 LQKENI. This CDR3 contains 15 residues. V was shortened by 2 bases and J by 2 bases, with 10 bases between the two germline ends. CDR3 nucleotide sequence: TGTGCCAGCTCACCAGACAGCTCTGGCAATCAGCCCCAGCATTTT. This codes for CASSPDSSGNQPQHF.

The V call is TRBV18, the J call TRBJ2-5, with a possible D match to TRBD2 (6 bases). The V end was cut by 6 bases, the J end by 9 bases, with 23 bases between. CDR1 KGHSH and CDR2 LQKENI come from the germline V gene. The CDR3 has 15 residues. CDR3 sequence: CASSRTDSREESQYF. In nucleotides, the CDR3 is TGTGCCAGCTCGCGAACAGACTCCAGGGAGGAGTCCCAGTACTTC.

V gene TRBV10-3 combines with J gene TRBJ2-3; the D gene is possibly TRBD2 (6 bases). With 9 bases removed from V and 5 bases from J, the gap between germline ends came to 18 bases. CDR1 and CDR2 (germline): ENHRY, SYGVKD. The CDR3 length is 14 residues. The DNA of the CDR3 is TGTGCCATTCGTAGCGGAGTAGAGGGAGATACGCAGTATTTT. Amino acid sequence: CAIRSGVEGDTQYF.

This sequence joins TRBV5-1 and TRBJ2-1; 9 bases fit TRBD1. The CDR3 length is 17 residues. The germline gives CDR1 SGHRS, CDR2 YFSETQ. The trim removed 5 bases at V and 7 bases at J, leaving 16 bases unmatched. CDR3 loop: CASRPARTGGQWNEQFF. Written as DNA, the CDR3 is TGCGCCAGCAGACCGGCCCGAACAGGGGGCCAGTGGAATGAGCAGTTCTTC.

The chain couples TRBV6-6 to TRBJ2-1; 15 bases are a match to TRBD2. Germline V gives CDR1 MNHNY, CDR2 SVGAGI (reference sequence). V shed 5 bases, J shed 7 bases, and the junction held 3 bases outside the gene matches. CDR3 length equals 15 residues. Here the CDR3 DNA reads TGTGCCAGCAGTCGGACTAGCGGGGGGGGTAATGAGCAGTTCTTC. It encodes CASSRTSGGGNEQFF.

This chain joins TRBV3-1 (or the pseudogene TRBV3-2) and TRBJ1-5, with D perhaps TRBD1 (6 bases). V lost 0 bases and J 1 base, leaving 13 bases between the germline ends. The CDR3 runs 17 residues. Germline-derived CDR1 and CDR2 are LGHDT and YNNKEL (reference sequence). CDR3: CASSQDGGGASNQPQHF. CDR3 bases: TGTGCCAGCAGCCAAGATGGGGGGGGCGCGAGCAATCAGCCCCAGCATTTT.

The J gene is TRBJ1-2, the V gene TRBV3-1 (or the pseudogene TRBV3-2), with TRBD1 matching 10 bases. V lost 6 bases, J lost 5 bases, and 6 bases stayed unmatched. The CDR3 length is 14 residues. Germline CDR1 is LGHDT and CDR2 is YNNKEL (reference sequence). This chain's CDR3 is CASSRGQGRYGYTF. Written as DNA, the CDR3 is TGTGCCAGCAGTCGGGGACAGGGGAGATATGGCTACACCTTC.

The genes are TRBV11-2 and TRBJ2-3; 12 bases are a match to TRBD2. V dropped 5 bases and J dropped 3; count of bases not matched to a gene: 6. Per germline, CDR1 SGHAT and CDR2 FQNNGV. The length of the CDR3 is 16 residues. In nucleotides, the CDR3 is TGTGCCAGCAGCCGCAGACTAGCGGGAGTTACAGATACGCAGTATTTT. Amino acid sequence: CASSRRLAGVTDTQYF.